This passage covers 15 T cell receptor beta chains from one sample sequenced in a study of PD-1 blockade in classical Hodgkin lymphoma. Time point noted: cycle 4 day 1 (C4D1), after 6 weeks of nivolumab. Every patient experienced relapse after autologous stem cell transplantation, and brentuximab vedotin exposure varied. Assay used: immunoSEQ multiplex PCR; TCRdb lists only in-frame clones, some missing. The table records 25,000 to 40,000 clones, around 81% of them present only once. Sequencing used peripheral blood mononuclear cells (PBMCs), obtained before the fourth cycle of nivolumab. These receptors originate from a human donor with classical Hodgkin lymphoma.

The chain uses TRBV7-8 and TRBJ1-6, with D perhaps matching TRBD1 (5 bases). The CDR3 sequence is 15 residues long. The V end lost 1 base, the J end lost 11 bases, and 15 bases lay between the germline ends. Per germline, CDR1 SGHVS and CDR2 FQNEAQ. The CDR3 loop is CASSLVGTARTPLHF. The CDR3 region has the DNA TGTGCCAGCAGCTTAGTGGGGACTGCGAGGACACCCCTCCACTTT.

The chain has TRBV18 and TRBJ1-2; D call uncertain. From germline, CDR1 is KGHSH and CDR2 LQKENI. V lost 6 bases and J lost 1, with 9 bases in between. This CDR3 has 13 residues. CDR3 sequence (DNA): TGTGCCAGCTCGGAAGCGAGTAACTATGGCTACACCTTC. This translates into CASSEASNYGYTF. Drawing the rest from reference TRBV18 and TRBJ1-2, the complete variable domain is NAGVMQNPRHLVRRRGQEARLRCSPMKGHSHVYWYRQLPEEGLKFMVYLQKENIIDESGMPKERFSAEFPKEGPSILRIQQVVRGDSAAYFCASSEASNYGYTFGSGTRLTVV.

The chain recombines TRBV18 with TRBJ2-1; 8 bases align to TRBD2. Trimming removed 8 bases from V and 1 base from J; junction bases left unmatched: 4. CDR1 is KGHSH and CDR2 is LQKENI in the germline V gene. This CDR3 contains 14 residues. CDR3 DNA sequence: TGTGCCAGCAACCCGGGGGGGTCCTACAATGAGCAGTTCTTC. Amino acids: CASNPGGSYNEQFF.

V gene TRBV5-6 combines with J gene TRBJ2-7, with 7 bases that match TRBD1. The CDR3 is made up of 15 amino acids. Germline trimming cut 0 bases from V and 2 bases from J; bases unmatched to any gene: 5. From germline, CDR1 is SGHDT and CDR2 YYEEEE. Here the CDR3 reads CASSLGDRAPYEQYF. The CDR3 region has the DNA TGTGCCAGCAGCTTGGGGGACAGAGCTCCCTACGAGCAGTACTTC.

The chain has TRBV4-2 and TRBJ2-5; tentative D call: TRBD2 (5 bases). The CDR3 totals 13 residues. Germline-derived CDR1 and CDR2 are LGHNA and YNFKEQ. Trimming shortened V by 0 bases and J by 5 bases, and 7 bases separated the two germline ends. In DNA form, the CDR3 reads TGTGCCAGCAGCCAAGATAGCGCTGAGACCCAGTACTTC. Translated, it gives CASSQDSAETQYF.

The chain links TRBV7-6 to TRBJ2-5; D is unclear. V lost 1 base and J lost 5, with 17 bases in between. Germline CDR1 reads SGHVS; CDR2 reads FNYEAQ. This CDR3 is 16 amino acids long. CDR3 sequence reads: CASSLEGRGLRETQYF. CDR3 bases: TGTGCCAGCAGCTTAGAAGGGCGAGGCTTGAGGGAGACCCAGTACTTC.

V gene TRBV11-2 combines with J gene TRBJ2-2; TRBD1 or TRBD2 may be the D gene (5 bases each). This CDR3 is 13 amino acids long. Germline-derived CDR1 and CDR2 are SGHAT and FQNNGV. V lost 1 base and J 5 bases, leaving 5 bases between the germline ends. The CDR3 sequence is CASSLGGTGELFF. CDR3 nucleotide sequence: TGTGCCAGCAGCTTAGGGGGGACCGGGGAGCTGTTTTTT.

This chain uses TRBV10-3 with TRBJ2-2; 9 bases line up with TRBD1. V was pared by 10 bases and J by 4 bases, with 7 bases of the junction left unmatched. This CDR3 is 14 amino acids long. CDR1 ENHRY and CDR2 SYGVKD come from the germline V gene. The CDR3 loop reads CATTGTGTTGELFF. DNA of the CDR3: TGTGCCACAACCGGGACAGGGACCACCGGGGAGCTGTTTTTT.

The chain carries TRBV11-3 and TRBJ2-1, with a possible D match to TRBD1 (6 bases). In germline, CDR1 is SGHNT, CDR2 YENEEA. CDR3 length equals 15 residues. Trimming left V 5 bases short and J 7 bases short, with 18 bases between. CDR3 bases: TGTGCCAGCAGCCCTCTAGGGGGTCTTTCAAATGAGCAGTTCTTC. This translates into CASSPLGGLSNEQFF.

In this sample, this clone turned up a few times. The chain uses TRBV5-4 and TRBJ2-5; TRBD2 aligns across 10 bases. V gave up 4 bases and J gave up 2 bases; unmatched junction bases: 5. This CDR3 spans 15 amino acids. CDR1 and CDR2 (germline): SGHNT, YYREEE (reference sequence). In DNA, the CDR3 is TGTGCCAGCAGCCCGGGACTAGCGATTCAAGAGACCCAGTACTTC. It codes for CASSPGLAIQETQYF.

V and J are TRBV7-9 and TRBJ1-4; no definite D call. Between the trimmed V and J ends, which lost 1 base and 7 bases, there was a span of 10 bases. The CDR3 length is 14 residues. Germline-derived CDR1 and CDR2 are SEHNR and FQNEAQ (reference sequence). Here the CDR3 reads CASSLGGHGEKLFF. The CDR3 nucleotides read TGTGCCAGCAGCTTAGGAGGTCACGGTGAAAAACTGTTTTTT. The full variable domain, rest sourced from reference TRBV7-9 and TRBJ1-4, is DTGVSQNPRHKITKRGQNVTFRCDPISEHNRLYWYRQTLGQGPEFLTYFQNEAQLEKSRLLSDRFSAERPKGSFSTLEIQRTEQGDSAMYLCASSLGGHGEKLFFGSGTQLSVL.

This clone was seen once. The chain carries TRBV4-1 and TRBJ1-4, with 10 bases identical to TRBD1. The length of the CDR3 is 16 residues. CDR1 is MGHRA, CDR2 YSYEKL, per germline. The V and J ends lost 5 bases and 7 bases, in that order; junction bases with no gene match: 10. The CDR3 DNA reads as TGCGCCAGCAGCGCCGACAGGGGGCGTTGGGTTGAAAAACTGTTTTTT. Translation gives CASSADRGRWVEKLFF.

This clone appeared once. DNA of the CDR3: TGTGCCAGCAGCTTGGACGGAGTGCAAGAGACCCAGTACTTC. The encoded protein is CASSLDGVQETQYF. The V gene is TRBV5-4, the J gene TRBJ2-5; D is undetermined. The CDR3 is made up of 14 amino acids. Germline CDR1 is SGHNT and CDR2 is YYREEE (reference sequence). The V end was cut by 0 bases, the J end by 2 bases, with 8 bases between.

This sequence joins TRBV14 and TRBJ2-1, with TRBD2 identical over 9 bases. V shed 0 bases and J 7 bases; nucleotides not matched to a gene: 7. This CDR3 contains 16 residues. Germline V gives CDR1 SGHDN, CDR2 FVKESK. CDR3 nucleotides: TGTGCCAGCAGCCAAGAGGTTCTAGCGGGGACGAATGAGCAGTTCTTC. This translates into CASSQEVLAGTNEQFF.

The chain uses TRBV28 and TRBJ1-3, with a tentative D call TRBD1 (6 bases). This CDR3 has 15 residues. Germline assignment: CDR1 MDHEN and CDR2 SYDVKM. Trimming took off 1 base at V and 3 bases at J, with 10 bases between the two ends. CDR3 coding DNA: TGTGCCAGCAGTTTATCCCAGGGGATTGGAAACACCATATATTTT. Translated: CASSLSQGIGNTIYF.